Below, one T cell receptor beta chain is given with its context. The antigen is unknown. The data originate from a study of a mutant IDH1 vaccine in newly diagnosed glioma. Study details: The study started vaccination 4-6 weeks after radiotherapy alone, or with temozolomide cycles.

Assay used: immunoSEQ multiplex PCR; TCRdb lists only in-frame clones, some missing. The sample consists of 40,000 or so clones, 75% to 90% of them appearing once. Study-level results: Whatever changes occurred in top peripheral T cell clonotypes seemed unrelated to pseudoprogression.

Time point reported: week 5, during vaccination. A single vaccine dose contained 300 ug of mutant IDH1 20-mer peptide, and topical imiquimod was used with it. The sequence was obtained from a man in his forties or fifties with glioma. This specimen consisted of PBMCs, obtained from a glioma patient whose treatment included an IDH1 peptide vaccine.

CDR3 DNA: TGTGCCAGCGGATCCCCGCCGACAGATACGCAGTATTTT. Translating it yields CASGSPPTDTQYF. The chain is built from TRBV11-3 and TRBJ2-3; D is undetermined. Germline loops: CDR1 SGHNT, CDR2 YENEEA. This CDR3 is built from 13 residues. V was clipped by 8 bases and J by 3 bases, with 12 bases between them.